Given below is one T cell receptor (beta chain) in context. Authors' processing steps: Cell counts per sample came from amplifying reference gene primers. The table came from immunoSEQ multiplex PCR; TCRdb's copy has only in-frame clones and leaves some out. Clone size and the V and J calls come from that table; the DNA yielded D and trimming. The data show some 460,000 clones, roughly 87% seen once. The sample comes from a study of blood T cell repertoires in COVID-19. Background on the study: Samples came from the United States, Italy and Spain, spanning acute and convalescent COVID-19. From T cells, B-cell-depleted T cells, or PBMCs came the material, which was cDNA or gDNA.

CDR1 and CDR2 from the germline V gene are SGHRS and YFSETQ. V shed 0 bases and J 4 bases; nucleotides not matched to a gene: 5. This CDR3 comprises 15 residues. This receptor was obtained from a woman between 18 and 30 years old with acute COVID-19. Specimen: PBMCs or T cells enriched from blood (not recorded which). The rearrangement uses TRBV5-1 and TRBJ1-2; 8 bases fit TRBD1. The CDR3 here is CASSLEGQGAYGYTF. The DNA for the CDR3 is TGCGCCAGCAGCTTGGAAGGACAGGGAGCCTATGGCTACACCTTC.